This TCR beta chain was sequenced for a study of siplizumab effects on memory and regulatory T cells. Broader study findings: A significant reduction in alloreactive sequences traceable to unstimulated CD4+ memory cells was produced by siplizumab.

Comments on this clone: Antigen specificity is unknown.

The table came from immunoSEQ multiplex PCR; TCRdb's copy has only in-frame clones and leaves some out. The repertoire has 45,000 to 60,000 clones, more than 85% of them found once; the top ten carry 0.35%. This CDR3 comprises 14 residues. The V and J ends lost 6 bases and 0 bases respectively, with 11 bases between them. CDR1 and CDR2 (germline): MNHNY, SVGAGI (reference sequence). The sample was naive CD8+ T cells sorted from blood. The chain joins TRBV6-6 to TRBJ1-1; D is ambiguous. The origin of this receptor is a human donor in good health. CDR3 nucleotide sequence: TGTGCCAGCAGCCCGGCGGGCTTGAACACTGAAGCTTTCTTT. Its translation is CASSPAGLNTEAFF.